A selection of T cell receptor beta chains follows, all from one sample in a study of Tregs in tolerant kidney transplant recipients. Clones were sequenced by immunoSEQ multiplex PCR, and TCRdb holds only the in-frame ones, with some missing. The sample contains more than 60,000 clones, 85% to 90% of which appear only once. This material consisted of CD4+ T cells from blood, taken before the transplant. These receptor sequences come from a human donor who received a combined kidney and bone marrow transplant. The CDR3 runs from the conserved cysteine through the conserved F or W. Fields, in order: J gene, clone size, V gene, D gene, CDR3 DNA, CDR3 protein. The D gene is left open where the match is weak. Clone size is given for some rows only: seen once, a few or many times, or a class if the clone is expanded.

j_gene: TRBJ1-3; abundance: -; v_gene: TRBV28; d_gene: -; CDR3nt: TGTGCCAGCAGGCCGACCTCCGGCCGGGGGGTCGGAAACACCATATATTTT; CDR3aa: CASRPTSGRGVGNTIYF
j_gene: TRBJ2-7; abundance: once; v_gene: TRBV5-1; d_gene: -; CDR3nt: TGCGCCAGCAGCCCAAAGGCGCGGGATGCCTACGAGCAGTACTTC; CDR3aa: CASSPKARDAYEQYF
j_gene: TRBJ1-2; abundance: -; v_gene: TRBV29-1; d_gene: TRBD1; CDR3nt: TGCAGCGTAAACCGGGACAGGGGTGTCGGCTACACCTTC; CDR3aa: CSVNRDRGVGYTF
j_gene: TRBJ1-3; abundance: -; v_gene: TRBV4-2; d_gene: TRBD1; CDR3nt: TGTGCCAGCAGCCACGGACAGGGGGATATAGGAAACACCATATATTTT; CDR3aa: CASSHGQGDIGNTIYF
j_gene: TRBJ2-7; abundance: -; v_gene: TRBV15; d_gene: -; CDR3nt: TGTGCCACCAGCAGAAATAACGAGCAGTACTTC; CDR3aa: CATSRNNEQYF
j_gene: TRBJ2-1; abundance: -; v_gene: TRBV11-1; d_gene: -; CDR3nt: TGTGCCAGCAGCGGCCTAATTCCGACGGCGGGCAGCTCCTACAATGAGCAGTTCTTC; CDR3aa: CASSGLIPTAGSSYNEQFF
j_gene: TRBJ2-7; abundance: -; v_gene: TRBV29-1; d_gene: -; CDR3nt: TGCAGCGTTACTTCTAGTAACTACGAGCAGTACTTC; CDR3aa: CSVTSSNYEQYF
j_gene: TRBJ2-7; abundance: once; v_gene: TRBV28; d_gene: TRBD2; CDR3nt: TGTGCCAGCAGTTTCGGGACTAGCTCCTACGAGCAGTACTTC; CDR3aa: CASSFGTSSYEQYF
j_gene: TRBJ2-1; abundance: -; v_gene: TRBV5-1; d_gene: -; CDR3nt: TGCGCCAGCAGCTTGGATCCCGGAGGATGGAATGAGCAGTTCTTC; CDR3aa: CASSLDPGGWNEQFF
j_gene: TRBJ1-5; abundance: -; v_gene: TRBV5-1; d_gene: TRBD1; CDR3nt: TGCGCCAGCAGAGCTGGACAGGCCGATAGCAATCAGCCCCAGCATTTT; CDR3aa: CASRAGQADSNQPQHF
j_gene: TRBJ2-7; abundance: few; v_gene: TRBV7-2; d_gene: TRBD2; CDR3nt: TGTGCCAGCAGCAAGGGACTAGCGGGAAAATACGAGCAGTACTTC; CDR3aa: CASSKGLAGKYEQYF
j_gene: TRBJ2-2; abundance: -; v_gene: TRBV27; d_gene: TRBD2; CDR3nt: TGTGCCGCCAGCAACCTAGAAGCGGGACTAGGTATCACCGGGGAGCTGTTTTTT; CDR3aa: CAASNLEAGLGITGELFF
j_gene: TRBJ2-1; abundance: -; v_gene: TRBV29-1; d_gene: TRBD2; CDR3nt: TGCAGCGTGGAACGACTAGCAGGGGAGCAGTTCTTC; CDR3aa: CSVERLAGEQFF
j_gene: TRBJ2-1; abundance: -; v_gene: TRBV6-5; d_gene: TRBD2; CDR3nt: TGTGCCAGCAGTTGGGGAGGGATCGGGGAGCAGTTCTTC; CDR3aa: CASSWGGIGEQFF
j_gene: TRBJ1-3; abundance: -; v_gene: TRBV30; d_gene: -; CDR3nt: TGTGCCTGGAGACGACAGTCCTCTGGAAACACCATATATTTT; CDR3aa: CAWRRQSSGNTIYF
j_gene: TRBJ2-3; abundance: -; v_gene: TRBV5-1; d_gene: TRBD1; CDR3nt: TGCGCCAGCAGCTTGGGGCAGGGGGAAGATACGCAGTATTTT; CDR3aa: CASSLGQGEDTQYF
j_gene: TRBJ2-7; abundance: -; v_gene: TRBV28; d_gene: TRBD1; CDR3nt: TGTGCCAGCAGTTCGACAGGGGTAAGGAACGAGCAGTACTTC; CDR3aa: CASSSTGVRNEQYF
j_gene: TRBJ1-4; abundance: -; v_gene: TRBV7-9; d_gene: -; CDR3nt: TGTGCCAGCAGCTTAGTGCGGGGGGCGAATGAAAAACTGTTTTTT; CDR3aa: CASSLVRGANEKLFF
j_gene: TRBJ2-7; abundance: few; v_gene: TRBV18; d_gene: TRBD1; CDR3nt: TGTGCCAGCTCACCCATGGGGACAGGGGGCATCTACGAGCAGTACTTC; CDR3aa: CASSPMGTGGIYEQYF
j_gene: TRBJ1-4; abundance: -; v_gene: TRBV4-2; d_gene: TRBD1; CDR3nt: TGTGCCAGCAGCCAAGATAAACCCCAGACAGGGGTGGATGAAAAACTGTTTTTT; CDR3aa: CASSQDKPQTGVDEKLFF
j_gene: TRBJ2-1; abundance: few; v_gene: TRBV27; d_gene: -; CDR3nt: TGTGCCAGCAGGCCGGCGGCTACCACAGGGAATGAGCAGTTCTTC; CDR3aa: CASRPAATTGNEQFF
j_gene: TRBJ1-2; abundance: -; v_gene: TRBV25-1; d_gene: -; CDR3nt: TGTGCCAGCAGTGAATATAGCGTGAACTATGGCTACACCTTC; CDR3aa: CASSEYSVNYGYTF
j_gene: TRBJ2-3; abundance: -; v_gene: TRBV19; d_gene: -; CDR3nt: TGTGCCAGTAGTTTCCTCTCATATGCGGATACGCAGTATTTT; CDR3aa: CASSFLSYADTQYF
j_gene: TRBJ1-5; abundance: -; v_gene: TRBV28; d_gene: -; CDR3nt: TGTGCCAGCAGTTTAGGAGGGAACAGCAATCAGCCCCAGCATTTT; CDR3aa: CASSLGGNSNQPQHF
j_gene: TRBJ1-5; abundance: -; v_gene: TRBV2; d_gene: -; CDR3nt: TGTGCCAGCAACCCATCGGGCAATCAGCCCCAGCATTTT; CDR3aa: CASNPSGNQPQHF
j_gene: TRBJ2-7; abundance: -; v_gene: TRBV19; d_gene: TRBD1; CDR3nt: TGTGCCAGTAGTGCGCAACAGGGGGCGGACGAGCAGTACTTC; CDR3aa: CASSAQQGADEQYF
j_gene: TRBJ2-2; abundance: -; v_gene: TRBV6-5; d_gene: TRBD2; CDR3nt: TGTGCCAGCAGAGGGAGGGCGGAGCACGGGGAGCTGTTTTTT; CDR3aa: CASRGRAEHGELFF
j_gene: TRBJ1-4; abundance: -; v_gene: TRBV30; d_gene: -; CDR3nt: TGTGCCTGGAGTCCCTCACAGGGAGTCAATGAAAAACTGTTTTTT; CDR3aa: CAWSPSQGVNEKLFF
j_gene: TRBJ2-3; abundance: -; v_gene: TRBV5-1; d_gene: TRBD2; CDR3nt: TGCGCCAGCAGCCCAAGCAGGGGACTAGCGGGGAACACAGATACGCAGTATTTT; CDR3aa: CASSPSRGLAGNTDTQYF
j_gene: TRBJ2-3; abundance: -; v_gene: TRBV29-1; d_gene: TRBD2; CDR3nt: TGCAGCGTTGGGGCCAGCGGGGGATCCTATACGCAGTATTTT; CDR3aa: CSVGASGGSYTQYF
j_gene: TRBJ2-1; abundance: -; v_gene: TRBV29-1; d_gene: TRBD2; CDR3nt: TGCAGCGTTGGTGGGACTAGCGGGAGTTACTCCTACAATGAGCAGTTCTTC; CDR3aa: CSVGGTSGSYSYNEQFF
j_gene: TRBJ2-7; abundance: -; v_gene: TRBV30; d_gene: -; CDR3nt: TGTGCCTGGAGTGTACGCATAGACTACGAGCAGTACTTC; CDR3aa: CAWSVRIDYEQYF
j_gene: TRBJ1-1; abundance: -; v_gene: TRBV6-4; d_gene: -; CDR3nt: TGTGCCAGCCGGAGGTCCTCCCAAGAGAACACTGAAGCTTTCTTT; CDR3aa: CASRRSSQENTEAFF
j_gene: TRBJ1-1; abundance: -; v_gene: TRBV20-1; d_gene: -; CDR3nt: TGCAGTGTTAGGACATCTCGAGCTTTCTTT; CDR3aa: CSVRTSRAFF
j_gene: TRBJ2-1; abundance: -; v_gene: TRBV18; d_gene: TRBD2; CDR3nt: TGTGCCAGCTCACCCCAGGCGGGAGGGGGTGATGAGCAGTTCTTC; CDR3aa: CASSPQAGGGDEQFF
j_gene: TRBJ2-7; abundance: -; v_gene: TRBV4-1; d_gene: TRBD1; CDR3nt: TGCGCCAGCAGCCTCTCCTTCGACAGGGGCCTGCCCTACGAGCAGTACTTC; CDR3aa: CASSLSFDRGLPYEQYF
j_gene: TRBJ2-5; abundance: -; v_gene: TRBV27; d_gene: TRBD2; CDR3nt: TGTGCCAGCACCCTTAGGATCGGGACTAGCGCACAAGAGACCCAGTACTTC; CDR3aa: CASTLRIGTSAQETQYF
j_gene: TRBJ2-7; abundance: few; v_gene: TRBV10-3; d_gene: TRBD2; CDR3nt: TGTGCCATCAGTAGACTAGCGGGAGCCTACGAGCAGTACTTC; CDR3aa: CAISRLAGAYEQYF
j_gene: TRBJ2-3; abundance: -; v_gene: TRBV2; d_gene: -; CDR3nt: TGTGCCAGCAGTGAAGCGAGACTAGGAGACTCAGATACGCAGTATTTT; CDR3aa: CASSEARLGDSDTQYF
j_gene: TRBJ2-7; abundance: once; v_gene: TRBV18; d_gene: TRBD1; CDR3nt: TGTGCCAGCTCACCAAGGACAGGGGGACGCCACGAGCAGTACTTC; CDR3aa: CASSPRTGGRHEQYF
j_gene: TRBJ2-5; abundance: -; v_gene: TRBV30; d_gene: -; CDR3nt: TGTGCCTGGAGCCGACAGGACCAAGAGACCCAGTACTTC; CDR3aa: CAWSRQDQETQYF
j_gene: TRBJ2-1; abundance: few; v_gene: TRBV9; d_gene: -; CDR3nt: TGTGCCAGCAGCGTCGGGACTCTCAGGAGGGATGAGCAGTTCTTC; CDR3aa: CASSVGTLRRDEQFF
j_gene: TRBJ2-3; abundance: -; v_gene: TRBV10-1; d_gene: TRBD1; CDR3nt: TGCGCCAGCAGTAGGGACAGTAGCACAGATACGCAGTATTTT; CDR3aa: CASSRDSSTDTQYF
j_gene: TRBJ2-5; abundance: -; v_gene: TRBV4-2; d_gene: TRBD1; CDR3nt: TGTGCCAGCAGCCCGACAGGGGGCAAGGTCGGGGGGGAGACCCAGTACTTC; CDR3aa: CASSPTGGKVGGETQYF
j_gene: TRBJ2-6; abundance: -; v_gene: TRBV5-1; d_gene: TRBD1; CDR3nt: TGCGCCAGCAGCGCCCAGACAGGGTCTGGGGCCAACGTCCTGACTTTC; CDR3aa: CASSAQTGSGANVLTF
j_gene: TRBJ1-1; abundance: -; v_gene: TRBV6-6; d_gene: TRBD1; CDR3nt: TGTGCCAGCAGTTACTCGGAACAGGGGGCTGTTGAAGCTTTCTTT; CDR3aa: CASSYSEQGAVEAFF
j_gene: TRBJ2-7; abundance: few; v_gene: TRBV27; d_gene: -; CDR3nt: TGTGCCAGCAGTTCGAGGACTTCGCCCCTCGAGCAGTACTTC; CDR3aa: CASSSRTSPLEQYF